One and the same sample provided the 26 T cell receptor beta chains below, sequenced in a study of T-cell memory formation after mild COVID-19. One entry per CDR3 protein results from TCRdb running MiXCR on the 5' RACE reads. The sample holds about 170,000 distinct CDR3 sequences, 13% seen once. Sequenced sample: PBMCs or a T cell subset sorted from them (not recorded which). Receptor source: a man younger than 35 who had mild COVID-19 (a few samples of this study predate the infection). Cell type and time point are not known.

V is TRBV28 and J is TRBJ2-3, with 12 bases identical to TRBD2. Germline loops: CDR1 MDHEN, CDR2 SYDVKM. This CDR3 has 18 residues. V lost 5 bases, J lost 7 bases, and 16 bases stayed unmatched. The CDR3 DNA is TGTGCCAGCAGTCTCAACCCAGGTGCTAGCGGGGGGGTAAATACGCAGTATTTT. Translation gives CASSLNPGASGGVNTQYF.

The J gene is TRBJ1-1, the V gene TRBV5-1, with unresolved D. Trimming pared 2 bases from V and 10 bases from J, leaving 15 bases between. Germline CDR1 reads SGHRS; CDR2 reads YFSETQ. The CDR3 spans 13 residues. This CDR3 is CASSLGGGGGAFF. The CDR3 DNA is TGCGCCAGCAGCTTAGGCGGAGGAGGTGGAGCTTTCTTT.

This clonotype was seen a few times. The chain carries TRBV7-9 and TRBJ2-3; D not resolved. The CDR3 totals 18 residues. In germline, CDR1 is SEHNR, CDR2 FQNEAQ (reference sequence). V lost 8 bases and J lost 0, with 24 bases in between. CDR3 nucleotides: TGTGCCAGCCCCCTACCCCACTCCAGCACCTCTAGCACAGATACGCAGTATTTT. Translating it yields CASPLPHSSTSSTDTQYF.

The chain has TRBV7-8 and TRBJ1-2, with TRBD1 as a possible D gene (6 bases). Germline V gives CDR1 SGHVS, CDR2 FQNEAQ. CDR3 length equals 14 residues. V lost 4 bases and J 4 bases, leaving 13 bases between the germline ends. Written as DNA, the CDR3 is TGTGCCAGCAGCTCCATACAGGGCTCCTATGGCTACACCTTC. Translated, it gives CASSSIQGSYGYTF.

The chain recombines TRBV7-6 with TRBJ2-5; tentative D call: TRBD2 (6 bases). Germline lookup yields CDR1 SGHVS and CDR2 FNYEAQ. Trimming took 5 bases from V and 5 from J, leaving 12 bases between them. This CDR3 contains 13 residues. CDR3 region: CASSAGISETQYF. DNA for the CDR3: TGTGCCAGCAGCGCGGGGATCTCGGAGACCCAGTACTTC.

The chain has TRBV20-1 and TRBJ2-1; 7 positions match TRBD2. V lost 1 base to trimming and J lost 4 bases; unmatched junction nucleotides: 7. The CDR3 totals 15 residues. The germline V gene encodes CDR1 DFQATT and CDR2 SNEGSKA (reference sequence). This CDR3 reads CSARASGLPYNEQFF. Here the CDR3 DNA reads TGCAGTGCTAGAGCCTCGGGACTACCGTACAATGAGCAGTTCTTC.

This clonotype was picked up a small number of times. This chain links TRBV20-1 with TRBJ1-1; D is unclear. This CDR3 is built from 13 residues. With 0 bases removed from V and 1 base from J, the gap between germline ends came to 6 bases. The germline CDR1 and CDR2 sequences are DFQATT and SNEGSKA (reference sequence). The CDR3 loop reads CSARDRQNTEAFF. In DNA form, the CDR3 reads TGCAGTGCTAGAGATAGGCAGAACACTGAAGCTTTCTTT.

V is TRBV29-1 and J is TRBJ1-1; no clear D. The V and J ends lost 5 bases and 2 bases respectively, with 9 bases between them. The CDR3 loop spans 12 amino acids. Per germline, CDR1 SQVTM and CDR2 ANQGSEA. CDR3 in DNA: TGCAGCGTTTCTGGAACTAACACTGAAGCTTTCTTT. Translated: CSVSGTNTEAFF.

This clonotype was seen ten or more times. The chain recombines TRBV15 with TRBJ2-3; TRBD2 aligns across 9 bases. V lost 5 bases to trimming and J lost 0 bases; unmatched junction nucleotides: 3. CDR3 length equals 15 residues. CDR1 is LNHNV, CDR2 YYDKDF, per germline (reference sequence). The CDR3 DNA reads TGTGCCACCAGCGGAGGACTAGCGAGCACAGATACGCAGTATTTT. It translates to CATSGGLASTDTQYF.

This clonotype has just a few counts. CDR3 coding DNA: TGCAGCGTTGATGCCGGGACTAACACCGGGGAGCTGTTTTTT. It yields the protein CSVDAGTNTGELFF. This chain connects TRBV29-1 to TRBJ2-2, with D perhaps TRBD2 (6 bases). This CDR3 spans 14 amino acids. V was pared by 3 bases and J by 2 bases, with 10 bases between. Germline loops: CDR1 SQVTM, CDR2 ANQGSEA.

The rearrangement joins TRBV12-3 or TRBV12-4 to TRBJ1-2, with D maybe TRBD1 (5 bases). The CDR3 totals 16 residues. Trimming stripped 6 bases from V and 2 bases from J, with 19 bases between. The CDR3 DNA is TGTGCCAGCAGCTCCCCTCTCGGGGCCGCGAACTATGGCTACACCTTC. Translation gives CASSSPLGAANYGYTF.

Concerning this clonotype itself: One end of the junction does not line up with germline, which may come from a read error. The chain is built from TRBV18 and TRBJ1-2; no reliable D call. The CDR3 sequence is 12 residues long. Per the germline V gene, CDR1 is KGHSH and CDR2 is LQKENI. The CDR3 is CASSPLVSGYTF. The CDR3 nucleotides read TGTGCCAGCTCGCCACTAGTGAGCGGCTACACCTTC.

V and J are TRBV5-1 and TRBJ2-2, with D possibly being TRBD2 (5 bases). CDR1 is SGHRS and CDR2 is YFSETQ in the germline V gene. V was clipped by 5 bases and J by 0 bases, with 8 bases between them. The CDR3 runs 14 residues. The CDR3 nucleotides are TGCGCCAGCAGGGTCGGGACGAACACCGGGGAGCTGTTTTTT. It encodes CASRVGTNTGELFF.

This clonotype was recorded a few times. The V gene is TRBV3-1, the J gene TRBJ1-2; maybe TRBD1 (6 bases). The CDR3 totals 17 residues. Between the trimmed V and J ends, which lost 1 base and 3 bases, there was a span of 18 bases. Germline loops: CDR1 LGHDT, CDR2 YNNKEL (reference sequence). CDR3 coding DNA: TGTGCCAGCAGCCAAGCCCTCCTAGGGCAGGGGTACTATGGCTACACCTTC. Its translation: CASSQALLGQGYYGYTF. Filled out from reference TRBV3-1 and TRBJ1-2, the complete variable domain reads DTAVSQTPKYLVTQMGNDKSIKCEQNLGHDTMYWYKQDSKKFLKIMFSYNNKELIINETVPNRFSPKSPDKAHLNLHINSLELGDSAVYFCASSQALLGQGYYGYTFGSGTRLTVV.

This clonotype was counted between two and nine times. The V gene is TRBV10-2, the J gene TRBJ2-2; D gene unclear. The V end was cut by 2 bases, the J end by 4 bases, with 17 bases between. CDR3 length equals 17 residues. CDR1 and CDR2 (germline): WSHSY, SAAADI. Here the CDR3 DNA reads TGCGCCAGCAGTGAGAGGGCAGGACCTGTTGGCACCGGGGAGCTGTTTTTT. As protein: CASSERAGPVGTGELFF.

This clonotype has more than one count but fewer than ten. This chain uses TRBV20-1 with TRBJ1-2; tentative D call: TRBD1 (5 bases). This CDR3 contains 13 residues. The germline gives CDR1 DFQATT, CDR2 SNEGSKA (reference sequence). CDR3 coding DNA: TGCAACCCCGGGACCGGCTCTAACTATGGCTACACCTTC. Translating it yields CNPGTGSNYGYTF.

This clonotype showed up just a few times. The chain employs TRBV12-3 or TRBV12-4 and TRBJ1-5; tentative D call: TRBD1 (5 bases). Between the trimmed V and J ends, which lost 8 bases and 9 bases, there was a span of 14 bases. The CDR3 loop spans 12 amino acids. Here the CDR3 DNA reads TGTGCCAGCGGACCGGGACCGCGGCCCCAGCATTTT. It encodes CASGPGPRPQHF.

V usage is TRBV4-3 and J usage is TRBJ2-3; TRBD2 is a possible D gene (5 bases). Trimming took 0 bases from V and 8 from J, leaving 12 bases between them. CDR1 LGHNA and CDR2 YSLEER come from the germline V gene. The CDR3 is 14 amino acids. CDR3 sequence (DNA): TGCGCCAGCAGCCAAGATCCGGGGTGGGGTACGCAGTATTTT. Residues: CASSQDPGWGTQYF.

The J gene is TRBJ1-3, the V gene TRBV7-2, with D unclear. CDR1 and CDR2 (germline): SGHTA, FQGNSA. The CDR3 extends over 12 amino acids. Trimming took off 1 base at V and 6 bases at J, with 4 bases between the two ends. The CDR3 bases are TGTGCCAGCAGCTTAGGAGTAAACACCATATATTTT. Translated: CASSLGVNTIYF.

V usage is TRBV20-1 and J usage is TRBJ2-7; 7 positions match TRBD1. The CDR3 covers 13 residues. Germline CDR1 DFQATT, CDR2 SNEGSKA (reference sequence). The J segment lost 5 bases and the V segment lost 6 bases, leaving 10 bases of the junction unmatched. CDR3 residues: CSAPDRVRNEQYF. The DNA for the CDR3 is TGCAGTGCCCCCGACAGGGTTAGAAACGAGCAGTACTTC.

This clonotype has just a few counts. The chain links TRBV19 to TRBJ2-7, with 8 positions matching TRBD1. CDR3 size: 15 residues. The germline CDR1 and CDR2 sequences are LNHDA and SQIVND (reference sequence). V lost 4 bases to trimming and J lost 2 bases; unmatched junction nucleotides: 7. The CDR3: CASSNPGQVTYEQYF. CDR3 DNA: TGTGCCAGTAGTAACCCGGGACAGGTAACCTACGAGCAGTACTTC.

This clonotype turned up a few times. The chain is built from TRBV28 and TRBJ1-1; D not resolved. CDR1 and CDR2 (germline): MDHEN, SYDVKM. Trimming pared 7 bases from V and 5 bases from J, leaving 20 bases between. This CDR3 region has 15 residues. As DNA, the CDR3 is TGTGCCAGCACCCCTCTCGGAGTAATGGGGACTGAAGCTTTCTTT. Translating it yields CASTPLGVMGTEAFF.

CDR3 protein: CASSVNRAVAGNTIYF. The CDR3 nucleotides are TGCGCCAGCAGCGTTAACAGGGCTGTTGCTGGAAACACCATATATTTT. The V gene is TRBV5-1, the J gene TRBJ1-3; D may be TRBD1 (6 bases). Trimming removed 4 bases from V and 2 bases from J, with 16 bases in between. The CDR3 has 16 amino acids. Germline CDR1 reads SGHRS; CDR2 reads YFSETQ.

The genes are TRBV5-1 and TRBJ1-4; D might be TRBD1 (5 bases). The CDR3 covers 14 residues. The V gene's germline CDR1 is SGHRS and CDR2 YFSETQ. V lost 3 bases and J lost 5, with 11 bases in between. The CDR3 protein is CASSSGRDNEKLFF. In DNA, the CDR3 is TGCGCCAGCAGCTCGGGACGGGACAATGAAAAACTGTTTTTT.

This clonotype was detected only a few times. The V and J genes are TRBV20-1 and TRBJ2-2; D not resolved. Germline CDR1 is DFQATT and CDR2 is SNEGSKA (reference sequence). The CDR3 is 12 residues long. Trimming took 4 bases from V and 4 from J, leaving 7 bases between them. CDR3 loop: CSAKSVTGELFF. In DNA, the CDR3 is TGCAGTGCTAAGTCCGTCACCGGGGAGCTGTTTTTT.

This clonotype appeared many times. The chain joins TRBV28 to TRBJ1-6; D possibly corresponds to TRBD1 (6 bases). Trimming pared 6 bases from V and 6 bases from J, leaving 15 bases between. Per germline, CDR1 MDHEN and CDR2 SYDVKM. The length of the CDR3 is 15 residues. This CDR3 reads CASSPMGALNSPLHF. The CDR3 coding sequence is TGTGCCAGCAGCCCGATGGGGGCGCTTAATTCACCCCTCCACTTT.